This T cell receptor beta chain emerged from a study of cytomegalovirus exposure and HLA in healthy donors (dated 2017 in TCRdb). Study-level background: In an earlier analysis of several hundred of the donors, under 300 Gb of sequence data and 117 million unique TCR beta sequences from some 170 million T cells were reported. About 280 gigabases of sequencing data and tens of millions of unique TCR sequences were included in an early release covering about 700 HLA-typed donors. Of the roughly 430 genotyped donors, approximately 83% fell in the genetic ancestry cluster associated with self-reported Caucasian donors. The study aimed to test whether cataloging public T cell receptors could reveal signatures of past pathogen exposure. The study profiled the T cell repertoires of around 700 subjects by immunosequencing and related them to cytomegalovirus serostatus. Along with the approximately 700-subject first cohort, a separate validation cohort of roughly 110 different subjects was used. To predict cytomegalovirus infection status, the study combined high-throughput TCR immunosequencing, statistical association of individual TCRs with disease status, and machine learning. To study patterns of TCR occurrence, a later analysis re-analyzed previously published TCR beta repertoires from 650 to 750 donors and added high-resolution HLA genotyping. In the later analysis, no new phenotypic data were used to find candidate immune exposures; instead, reliance was placed on TCR beta sequences and their occurrence across donors. To decide whether each TCR beta V gene segment behaved as functional or pseudogenic, an earlier analysis of 587 of the donors relied on high-throughput TCR beta sequencing. Donor age, sex, ethnicity and CMV serostatus were compiled alongside the repertoire data. In a later genetic analysis, genome-wide SNP genotypes for about 65% of the 666 donors were used, and that subset was treated as a discovery cohort. Every discovery cohort repertoire had been produced on one sequencing platform. HLA typing covered class I and class II loci at four-digit resolution. Typing coverage differed by locus: A, B, C, DRB1 and DQB1 were typed in about 620-640 donors, DQA1 in 522, DPA1 in 600 to 610, and DPB1 in around 490. Four or five DR-DQ haplotypes were handled as single units for association and clustering because linkage in the cohort was strong. Among 398 genotyped donors of the cohort, an average of around 240,000 unique TCR beta nucleotide sequences were sequenced per donor, roughly 18% of them non-productive.

Notes on this clone: Its antigen is unknown. Nothing much larger sits one base from this clone, and base qualities are not available.

Points the paper makes about the study in general: This cohort had only TCR beta chains sequenced, and the lack of alpha or paired-chain data limited which features could be detected. Because the 87-base-pair reads could not distinguish some IMGT-functional V segments, including TRBV6-2 and TRBV6-3, those segments were excluded. The presence/absence analyses assumed that sequencing depth was roughly uniform across donors, and that assumption may not be true. An association between a missense DCLRE1C variant and V-gene and J-gene trimming of TCR beta chains was found in a later genetic analysis and replicated in an independent cohort. A further reported finding was that TCR beta sequences accurately predicted the HLA-A and HLA-B alleles for most subjects in the first cohort. According to a later analysis, parvovirus B19, influenza, CMV and Epstein-Barr virus appeared linked to several top co-occurrence clusters. According to the authors, the approach could potentially be generalized to other disease states and immunological phenotypes. In the study, about 150 TCR beta chains were listed as associated with cytomegalovirus. In a later analysis, the rate of TCR association differed among HLA loci, with DRB1 alleles having the most associated TCRs and HLA-C alleles having the fewest. Because HLA typing was unavailable for some donors at each locus, only the typed subset was used in association tests. In an earlier analysis of around 600 of the donors, most TCR beta V segments appeared in productive rearrangements about 87% or about 30% of the time, broadly matching IMGT annotations. The classifier was reported to diagnose cytomegalovirus status with high specificity and sensitivity in both the original and validation cohorts. Across donors, most TCR sequences were observed very rarely, whereas some public TCRs were present in many individuals. The sequencing pipeline was judged likely to have produced a cluster of highly shared sequence variants as a technical artifact. According to a later analysis, most CMV-associated TCR beta chains appeared to be HLA-restricted, and the HLA associations seemed to be driven largely by CMV exposure. In vitro tests confirmed that a few of the cytomegalovirus-associated TCR beta chains recognize cytomegalovirus antigens. Linkage disequilibrium might explain the correlated functional status among segregating V segments, but an unknown experimental factor could not be ruled out. Compared with the roughly 670-donor mean, donors in an Asian-associated ancestry cluster had fewer N-insertions in productive TCRs, according to a later genetic analysis. A later analysis found that HLA-associated TCR beta chains were more clonally expanded and had lower generation probabilities than equally common non-associated chains. Because counts were too low, 15 to 20 rarely observed V segments, including chromosome 9 orphons, were left out of the earlier analysis of 500 to 750 of the donors. Specific HLA alleles were associated with 15,000 to 20,000 TCR beta sequences at a false discovery rate of 0.05 in a later analysis. The only immune exposure information available for the cohort was CMV serostatus. Assigning TCR associations to individual alleles was difficult when HLA alleles, especially DR and DQ, strongly co-occurred.

According to the germline V gene (reference sequence), CDR1 reads SGHAT and CDR2 reads FQDESV. From cysteine to phenylalanine, the CDR3 is 15 amino acids long. Of the read, only the CDR3 DNA is kept; its 45 bases are in frame from base 1. Relative to germline, V is 4 bases shorter and J is 4 bases shorter, with 16 bases between their ends. In total, 600 or so healthy bone marrow donors made up the cohort. Cohort members were all nominally healthy when sampled, although unrecorded immune exposures were likely present. Of the roughly 620 cohort members, 289 had positive CMV serostatus and about 330 had negative CMV serostatus, and CMV serostatus was not recorded for the donor. Each donor provided a peripheral blood sample, and peripheral blood mononuclear cells were used for TCR beta sequencing. The Qiagen DNeasy Blood Extraction Kit was used to extract genomic DNA from the blood cell samples. Libraries were constructed by the immunoSEQ multiplex PCR assay. A mixture of 60 forward primers for TCR Vbeta segments and 13 reverse primers for TCR Jbeta segments was used in the multiplex PCR. Amplification of the CDR3 region of rearranged TCR beta genes was performed with a multiplex PCR assay on genomic DNA. The Illumina HiSeq System was used to sequence the amplified TCR beta libraries as 87-base-pair reads. For the original study's pipeline: A later analysis tallied 80 million to 95 million unique TCR beta chains across the 550 to 850 repertoires, and some 10 million of those chains were shared by two or more donors. A nearest-neighbor algorithm error-corrected the raw reads and collapsed the reads into unique sequences, merging closely related sequences to remove PCR and sequencing errors. V, D and J gene segments were assigned by aligning CDR3 sequences to IMGT reference sequences. For a sequence to be retained, a match of at least six nucleotides was required to both a V gene segment and a J gene segment. Rearrangements were called productive when the CDR3 lacked stop codons and stayed in frame with V and J; all others were non-productive. Following IMGT convention, CDR3 was defined as the stretch from the second conserved V-encoded cysteine up to the conserved J-encoded phenylalanine. Sequences without an unambiguous match to a single V gene segment were excluded from the earlier analysis of a few hundred of the donors. In an earlier analysis of approximately 590 of the donors, V segments were called functional above 56.7% productive rearrangements and were called segregating when the between-donor standard deviation exceeded 5%. A statistical classification framework was developed to diagnose cytomegalovirus status using the catalog of TCR beta chain sequences. V and J gene assignment, in a later analysis, came from comparing TCR nucleotide sequences with IMGT/GENE-DB human TR gene sequences. A later analysis assigned CDR3 sequences and most-parsimonious VDJ recombination scenarios with the TCRdist pipeline. A later analysis defined each TCR beta chain by its CDR3 amino acid sequence plus V-gene family, and excluded reads lacking a unique V-gene family. A later analysis removed 450 to 600 highly shared, low-generation-probability nucleotide sequences to deal with suspected cross-contamination and a sequencing artifact. A later analysis calculated a clonal expansion index for each public chain from normalized within-repertoire ranks of inferred template counts. Generation probabilities in a later analysis came from a VDJ recombination model fitted to out-of-frame rearrangements, and those results were checked against IGoR. In a later analysis, TCR-TCR, TCR-HLA and TCR-CMV co-occurrence was scored with hypergeometric tests, and a repertoire-size bias correction was applied to TCR pairs. To estimate false discovery rates, a later analysis permuted the HLA or CMV assignments 20 times. In a later analysis, co-occurring TCRs were grouped with DBSCAN, and TCRdist sequence similarity was added when clustering was performed within HLA-allele-positive subsets. For co-occurrence clustering, repertoires with fewer than 30,000 or more than 120,000 public chains were excluded, along with five repertoires with anomalous nucleotide sharing. The table comes from immuneACCESS by way of TCRdb, which keeps in-frame sequences with V and J called. Part of the clones is missing from these tables; in studies checked, under half for an unresolved V gene and the rest for unknown reasons. Clonal size and the V and J genes are those of that table, whereas D and trimming came from the DNA. A total of roughly 20,000 clones appear in this sample, about 84% of them only once. The ten largest clones take up about a fifth of the sample.

The sample consisted of PBMCs. The sequence came from a human donor in good health. Recombination joined TRBV11-1 with TRBJ1-1, with the D gene uncertain. The bases are TGTGCCAGCAGCTCGACTCTTAGACCGGGCACTGAAGCTTTCTTT. It is translated as CASSSTLRPGTEAFF.